This TCR beta chain was captured by sequencing in a study of blood T cell repertoires in COVID-19. CDR1 is GTSNPN and CDR2 is SVGIG in the germline V gene (reference sequence). V lost 3 bases and J lost 5; bases outside the gene matches: 3. The CDR3 length is 13 residues. Data came from immunoSEQ multiplex PCR; TCRdb stores just in-frame clones and leaves some out. This sample has about 230,000 clones; over 65% occur once, and the top ten carry under 3%. J is TRBJ1-5 and V is TRBV30, with TRBD1 identical over 8 bases. The sequencing input was peripheral blood. The clonotype originates from a woman aged 70-85 years with active or convalescent COVID-19. CDR3 sequence: CAWSGQGDQPQHF. CDR3 in DNA: TGTGCCTGGAGCGGACAGGGAGATCAGCCCCAGCATTTT.